These T cell receptor beta chains were read from a single sample in a study of breast tumors, draining lymph nodes, adjacent tissues. TCRdb passed the multiplex PCR reads through MiXCR, listing each CDR3 protein once. Among some 53,000 distinct CDR3 sequences listed, over 40% were seen once. The sample taken for sequencing was breast tumor tissue. These receptors all come from a female donor with breast cancer. Some clones in this sample may be carry-over from other donors' samples. Both conserved end residues are part of each CDR3.

11,TRBV7-9,TRBJ1-3,CASSHGNTIYF
18,TRBV7-8,TRBJ2-4,CASSPLPRDPRRGNIQYF
14,TRBV29-1,TRBJ2-2,CSVMGQGRTGELFF
16,TRBV10-2,TRBJ2-3,CAVGLAGAPSGDTQYF
15,TRBV24-1,TRBJ2-3,CATSDLKTATDTQYF
12,TRBV20-1,TRBJ1-5,CSALDGNQPQHF
13,TRBV29-1,TRBJ2-2,CSLTSGSTGELFF
15,TRBV5-6,TRBJ2-3,CASSPGLVGTDTQYF
16,TRBV7-2,TRBJ2-7,CASSIQLATFDYEQYF
14,TRBV7-3,TRBJ1-4,CASSVAGGNEKLFF
14,TRBV5-1,TRBJ1-2,CASSLDGTMPGNTF
17,TRBV10-1,TRBJ1-2,CASGTGTGGPPPHGYTF
16,TRBV20-1,TRBJ2-7,CSARDLLAGGPDEQYF
15,TRBV19,TRBJ2-3,CASSLEAGVGDTQYF
12,TRBV29-1,TRBJ1-2,CSVDEVSYGYTF
19,TRBV5-5,TRBJ2-3,CASSLDGERAGVSTDTQYF
15,TRBV6-2/TRBV6-3,TRBJ1-5,CASSYRADSNQPQHF
14,TRBV3-1,TRBJ2-7,CAGSKTSGSIEQYF
13,TRBV20-1,TRBJ2-5,CSAKDRGAETQYF
14,TRBV5-1,TRBJ2-5,CASSLAGRGETQYF
12,TRBV29-1,TRBJ2-7,CSVDVTGTEQYF
16,TRBV24-1,TRBJ1-5,CATKAGGTMSNQPQHF
14,TRBV20-1,TRBJ1-4,CSASGQGRDEKLFF
16,TRBV11-2,TRBJ2-5,CASSLGGQAIQETQYF
15,TRBV24-1,TRBJ1-5,CATSDPGTGGQPQHF
14,TRBV27,TRBJ1-1,CASSPGLWNTEAFF
16,TRBV7-2,TRBJ1-1,CASSLTAGDFSTEAFF
17,TRBV9,TRBJ2-5,CASSLSGLARSQETQYF
14,TRBV10-1,TRBJ2-7,CASSGLSGTYEQYF
14,TRBV9,TRBJ1-6,CASSGGTLNSPLHF
17,TRBV2,TRBJ1-6,CASSHSSGLLYNSPLHF
16,TRBV5-1,TRBJ2-3,CASSLDGGRDTDTQYF
14,TRBV5-1,TRBJ2-3,CASSSGSKSDTQYF
13,TRBV29-1,TRBJ2-5,CSAKAGAGETQYF
14,TRBV4-3,TRBJ1-2,CASSQDFGTVGYTF
18,TRBV24-1,TRBJ2-1,CATSDPGMGDRGINEQFF
18,TRBV4-3,TRBJ1-1,CASSRVRGPAPDNTEAFF
12,TRBV12-3/TRBV12-4,TRBJ1-6,CASSVERSPLHF
14,TRBV5-8,TRBJ2-3,CASSLEGSTDTQYF
13,TRBV7-6,TRBJ1-5,CASSLGGLQPQHF
17,TRBV6-2/TRBV6-3,TRBJ2-1,CASSWPPAGGEVDEQFF
12,TRBV6-6,TRBJ2-5,CASKAGGETQYF
15,TRBV7-2,TRBJ2-5,CASSLGELHQGTQYF
14,TRBV20-1,TRBJ2-5,CSAEGDRVLETQYF
16,TRBV20-1,TRBJ2-5,CSAREGLAGWDETQYF
14,TRBV5-6,TRBJ2-7,CASSLWETHYEQYF